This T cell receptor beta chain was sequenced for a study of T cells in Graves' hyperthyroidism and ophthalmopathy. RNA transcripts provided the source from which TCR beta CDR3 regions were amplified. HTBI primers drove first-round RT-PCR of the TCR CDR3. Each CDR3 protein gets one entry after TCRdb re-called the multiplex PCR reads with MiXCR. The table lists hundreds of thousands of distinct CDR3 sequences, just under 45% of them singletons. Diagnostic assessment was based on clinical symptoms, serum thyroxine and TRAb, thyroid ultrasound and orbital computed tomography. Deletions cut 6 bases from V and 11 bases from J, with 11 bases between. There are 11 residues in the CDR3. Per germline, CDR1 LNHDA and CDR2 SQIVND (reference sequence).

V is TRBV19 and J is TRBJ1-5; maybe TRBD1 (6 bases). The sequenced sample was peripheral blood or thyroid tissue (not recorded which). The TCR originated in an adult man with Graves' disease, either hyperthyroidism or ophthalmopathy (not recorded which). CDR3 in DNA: TGTGCCAGTAGAGGGGGTGAGACCCAGCATTTT. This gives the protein CASRGGETQHF.